These T cell receptor beta chains were read from a single sample in a study of PD-L1 blockade in urothelial cancer. Data came from immunoSEQ multiplex PCR; TCRdb stores just in-frame clones and leaves some out. The sample has tens of thousands of clones, approximately 84% seen once. Here the sequenced sample was PBMCs, taken around atezolizumab (anti-PD-L1) treatment. The receptors here all came from a man in his sixties with urothelial cancer. CDR3s include the opening cysteine and the closing phenylalanine or tryptophan. D genes are given only for firm matches. Not all rows give a size; the values are once, few, many and, for expanded clones, a class.

TRBJ2-5 TRBV10-3 TRBD2 NA CATTGLAGVETQYF TGTGCCACAACCGGACTAGCGGGAGTTGAGACCCAGTACTTC
TRBJ2-3 TRBV9 TRBD2 once CASSARREAGAPDTQYF TGTGCCAGCAGCGCCCGACGGGAAGCGGGAGCCCCAGATACGCAGTATTTT
TRBJ2-3 TRBV7-8 TRBD1 few CASSGTGKGTDTQYF TGTGCCAGCAGCGGGACAGGGAAGGGCACAGATACGCAGTATTTT
TRBJ2-1 TRBV7-2 NA few CASSPYGFTEQFF TGTGCCAGCAGCCCCTACGGGTTCACTGAGCAGTTCTTC
TRBJ2-3 TRBV30 NA NA CAWTSMRGPTDTQYF TGTGCCTGGACGTCCATGCGGGGTCCCACAGATACGCAGTATTTT
TRBJ2-7 TRBV27 TRBD2 NA CASSPRGGSSYEQYF TGTGCCAGCAGTCCCCGCGGGGGGAGCTCCTACGAGCAGTACTTC
TRBJ1-5 TRBV19 TRBD1 NA CASSIAGQGIQPQHF TGTGCCAGTAGTATAGCGGGACAGGGAATTCAGCCCCAGCATTTT
TRBJ1-5 TRBV5-6 NA NA CASSLERAPWSNQPQHF TGTGCCAGCAGCTTGGAGCGGGCCCCTTGGAGCAATCAGCCCCAGCATTTT
TRBJ1-2 TRBV29-1 NA NA CSAVADYGYTF TGCAGCGCAGTGGCGGACTATGGCTACACCTTC
TRBJ1-5 TRBV15 NA few CATSRDRDQPQHF TGTGCCACCAGCAGAGACCGTGATCAGCCCCAGCATTTT
TRBJ1-2 TRBV14 TRBD1 NA CASSLRDRGVYGYTF TGTGCCAGCAGCCTCAGGGACAGGGGAGTATATGGCTACACCTTC
TRBJ1-4 TRBV30 NA once CAWSMGGANEKLFF TGTGCCTGGAGTATGGGAGGAGCTAATGAAAAACTGTTTTTT
TRBJ1-1 TRBV5-4 NA few CASTLPGNRNTEAFF TGTGCCAGCACCCTCCCGGGGAATCGGAACACTGAAGCTTTCTTT
TRBJ2-1 TRBV15 TRBD2 NA CATSRVREGDNEQFF TGTGCCACCAGCAGAGTGCGGGAGGGGGACAATGAGCAGTTCTTC
TRBJ1-2 TRBV20-1 NA few CSAWELGGYTF TGCAGTGCTTGGGAGTTAGGTGGCTACACCTTC
TRBJ2-1 TRBV2 NA NA CASRRNYNEQFF TGTGCCAGCCGGCGGAACTACAATGAGCAGTTCTTC
TRBJ2-1 TRBV5-6 TRBD1 NA CASSLEGARWNEQFF TGTGCCAGCAGCTTGGAGGGGGCACGGTGGAATGAGCAGTTCTTC
TRBJ1-5 TRBV7-8 NA NA CASSLRQYSNQPQHF TGTGCCAGCAGCTTACGACAGTATAGCAATCAGCCCCAGCATTTT
TRBJ1-2 TRBV29-1 NA NA CSEEPGTDGYTF TGCAGCGAGGAACCAGGAACTGATGGCTACACCTTC
TRBJ2-2 TRBV11-3 TRBD2 NA CASSLDGGRAGGELFF TGTGCCAGCAGCTTAGATGGCGGGAGGGCCGGCGGGGAGCTGTTTTTT
TRBJ2-5 TRBV5-6 TRBD2 once CASSLAGAQETQYF TGTGCCAGCAGCTTAGCGGGAGCACAAGAGACCCAGTACTTC
TRBJ2-1 TRBV5-8 NA few CASSSAVYNEQFF TGTGCCAGCAGCTCAGCGGTTTACAATGAGCAGTTCTTC
TRBJ2-3 TRBV4-3 TRBD2 NA CASSQDGRDTDTQYF TGCGCCAGCAGCCAAGACGGGAGGGACACAGATACGCAGTATTTT
TRBJ1-2 TRBV5-5 NA NA CASSLGRQSNYGYTF TGTGCCAGCAGCCTAGGTAGGCAATCTAACTATGGCTACACCTTC
TRBJ2-5 TRBV5-1 TRBD2 NA CASSLDPRSGLAGGGQETQYF TGCGCCAGCAGCTTGGACCCACGCTCGGGACTAGCGGGAGGAGGGCAAGAGACCCAGTACTTC
TRBJ1-4 TRBV30 TRBD1 few CAWWGTANEKLFF TGTGCCTGGTGGGGGACAGCTAATGAAAAACTGTTTTTT
TRBJ2-5 TRBV7-9 TRBD2 NA CASSLTSGVQETQYF TGTGCCAGCAGCTTGACTAGCGGGGTTCAAGAGACCCAGTACTTC
TRBJ2-7 TRBV6-5 NA NA CASNYLTGLQNEQYF TGTGCCAGCAACTATCTCACAGGGTTACAGAACGAGCAGTACTTC
TRBJ2-3 TRBV7-9 NA NA CASSPPLWYTQYF TGTGCCAGCAGCCCCCCCCTATGGTATACGCAGTATTTT
TRBJ2-7 TRBV15 NA NA CATSRGDTQIQYF TGTGCCACCAGCAGGGGGGACACCCAGATTCAGTACTTC
TRBJ2-3 TRBV5-4 NA NA CASSPVLSTDTQYF TGTGCCAGCAGCCCGGTCCTGAGCACAGATACGCAGTATTTT
TRBJ2-7 TRBV11-3 NA NA CASSSDRPYEQYF TGTGCCAGCAGCTCTGACAGGCCCTACGAGCAGTACTTC
TRBJ2-3 TRBV19 NA NA CASTAGWGTDTQYF TGTGCCAGTACGGCGGGGTGGGGCACAGATACGCAGTATTTT
TRBJ2-3 TRBV2 TRBD2 medium-sized CASSERAPGLGTQYF TGTGCCAGCAGTGAAAGAGCCCCGGGACTAGGAACGCAGTATTTT
TRBJ2-1 TRBV11-3 TRBD1 NA CASSSTGVYNEQFF TGTGCCAGCAGCTCGACAGGGGTCTACAATGAGCAGTTCTTC
TRBJ2-3 TRBV19 TRBD1 once CASSRLDRTRGDTQYF TGTGCCAGTAGCCGATTGGACAGGACCCGCGGGGATACGCAGTATTTT
TRBJ2-4 TRBV7-2 NA NA CASSLGRFQYF TGTGCCAGCAGCTTAGGGCGGTTTCAGTACTTC
TRBJ2-7 TRBV28 NA once CASSYAAGYYEQYF TGTGCCAGCAGTTACGCGGCGGGGTACTACGAGCAGTACTTC
TRBJ2-3 TRBV6-5 TRBD2 NA CASSSGGSIDTQYF TGTGCCAGCAGTTCGGGCGGGAGTATAGATACGCAGTATTTT
TRBJ2-2 TRBV9 TRBD1 NA CASSVAGGSVSTGELFF TGTGCCAGCAGCGTAGCAGGGGGCAGCGTTTCCACCGGGGAGCTGTTTTTT
TRBJ1-2 TRBV6-1 TRBD1 NA CASSATGTAYGYTF TGTGCCAGCAGTGCCACCGGGACAGCGTATGGCTACACCTTC
TRBJ2-7 TRBV7-6 TRBD2 NA CASSPPAGIGYEQYF TGTGCCAGCAGCCCCCCAGCGGGAATAGGGTACGAGCAGTACTTC
TRBJ2-7 TRBV10-1 TRBD1 NA CASSDPGQSYEQYF TGCGCCAGCAGTGATCCGGGACAGTCCTACGAGCAGTACTTC
TRBJ2-3 TRBV5-1 NA NA CASSSGLDRSTDTQYF TGCGCCAGCAGCTCTGGACTCGATCGGTCCACGGATACGCAGTATTTT
TRBJ2-1 TRBV6-1 NA NA CASSKLRETYNEQFF TGTGCCAGCAGTAAGCTACGGGAAACCTACAATGAGCAGTTCTTC
TRBJ1-5 TRBV5-5 NA NA CASSWLPVSNQPQHF TGTGCCAGCAGCTGGTTGCCAGTGAGCAATCAGCCCCAGCATTTT
TRBJ2-7 TRBV29-1 NA NA CSVSGQTYEQYF TGCAGCGTCTCCGGACAGACCTACGAGCAGTACTTC
TRBJ2-7 TRBV29-1 NA NA CSGAWSSYEQYF TGCAGCGGCGCGTGGAGCTCCTACGAGCAGTACTTC